One sample yielded the 18 T cell receptor beta chains listed below, sequenced in a study of blood T cell repertoires in COVID-19. Assay: immunoSEQ multiplex PCR; the TCRdb copy retains only in-frame clones and omits some. Of 90,000 to 130,000 clones listed, roughly 91% were seen once; the top ten hold approximately 3.4%. The sample was peripheral blood. The receptors were sampled from a woman aged 50 to 60 with acute or convalescent COVID-19.

The chain has TRBV27 and TRBJ1-5, with 10 positions matching TRBD1. The ends lost 5 bases at V and 5 bases at J; junction bases unmatched: 9. CDR1 is MNHEY and CDR2 is SMNVEV in the germline V gene (reference sequence). This CDR3 comprises 16 residues. The CDR3 protein is CASSPRDRGGHQPQHF. CDR3 DNA: TGTGCCAGCAGTCCCCGGGACAGGGGAGGCCATCAGCCCCAGCATTTT.

The gene calls are TRBV6-5 and TRBJ1-3, with 7 bases that match TRBD1. Germline trimming cut 5 bases from V and 4 bases from J; bases unmatched to any gene: 5. Germline CDR1 MNHEY, CDR2 SVGAGI. The CDR3 length is 14 residues. The CDR3 sequence: CASSRQGGGNTIYF. DNA for the CDR3: TGTGCCAGCAGTCGACAGGGTGGCGGAAACACCATATATTTT.

The chain couples TRBV7-2 to TRBJ2-3; D might be TRBD1 (5 bases). V was shortened by 4 bases and J by 6 bases, with 11 bases between the two germline ends. The length of the CDR3 is 13 residues. Germline CDR1 SGHTA, CDR2 FQGNSA. The DNA of the CDR3 is TGTGCCAGCAGCTCCAGCGCAGGGGATACGCAGTATTTT. Its translation is CASSSSAGDTQYF.

The genes are TRBV3-1 (or the pseudogene TRBV3-2) and TRBJ2-7, with TRBD2 as a possible D gene (6 bases). The CDR3 has 16 amino acids. CDR1 LGHDT and CDR2 YNNKEL come from the germline V gene (reference sequence). V was clipped by 4 bases and J by 7 bases, with 23 bases between them. The CDR3 loop reads CASSPVGSSVLREQYF. The CDR3 coding sequence is TGTGCCAGCAGCCCAGTCGGTTCTAGCGTCTTAAGGGAGCAGTACTTC.

The J gene is TRBJ2-7, the V gene TRBV5-1; possibly TRBD2 for D (6 bases). V gave up 3 bases and J gave up 6 bases, with 10 bases separating them. Germline V lookup: CDR1 SGHRS, CDR2 YFSETQ. CDR3 length equals 12 residues. In DNA form, the CDR3 reads TGCGCCAGCAGCTCCGGGACTCGCGAGCAGTACTTC. This gives the protein CASSSGTREQYF.

The V call is TRBV6-5, the J call TRBJ1-2; the match to TRBD1 covers 9 bases. CDR3 length equals 14 residues. CDR1 MNHEY and CDR2 SVGAGI come from the germline V gene. The J segment lost 6 bases and the V segment lost 5 bases, leaving 7 bases of the junction unmatched. The CDR3 protein is CASSTWTGEDGYTF. CDR3 nucleotide sequence: TGTGCCAGCAGTACTTGGACAGGGGAAGATGGCTACACCTTC.

J is TRBJ2-7 and V is TRBV4-2, with D unclear. The CDR3 totals 15 residues. V lost 0 bases and J lost 0, with 9 bases in between. Germline assignment: CDR1 LGHNA and CDR2 YNFKEQ. CDR3 in amino acids: CASSQDRHSSYEQYF. DNA for the CDR3: TGTGCCAGCAGCCAAGACAGGCACAGCTCCTACGAGCAGTACTTC.

The chain combines TRBV5-1 with TRBJ1-1, with D unresolved. Germline V CDR1 and CDR2: SGHRS, YFSETQ. With 1 base removed from V and 2 bases from J, the gap between germline ends came to 6 bases. The CDR3 loop spans 13 amino acids. CDR3 residues: CASSLRVNTEAFF. CDR3 in DNA: TGCGCCAGCAGCTTGCGGGTAAACACTGAAGCTTTCTTT.

The chain uses TRBV7-8 and TRBJ2-2; 9 nucleotides agree with TRBD1. The CDR3 is 15 amino acids. The germline V gene has CDR1 SGHVS and CDR2 FQNEAQ. V lost 4 bases and J lost 3; bases outside the gene matches: 3. CDR3 protein: CASSWTGDYTGELFF. In nucleotides, the CDR3 is TGTGCCAGCAGCTGGACAGGGGACTACACCGGGGAGCTGTTTTTT.

The rearrangement uses TRBV11-2 and TRBJ1-5, with TRBD1 identical over 8 bases. Germline CDR1 SGHAT, CDR2 FQNNGV. V shed 3 bases, J shed 7 bases, and the junction held 5 bases outside the gene matches. The length of the CDR3 is 14 residues. In DNA form, the CDR3 reads TGTGCCAGCAGCTTTGACAGGGGTGACCAGCCCCAGCATTTT. This gives the protein CASSFDRGDQPQHF.

The rearrangement uses TRBV30 and TRBJ1-2, with a weak D call TRBD1 (5 bases). CDR1 is GTSNPN and CDR2 is SVGIG in the germline V gene (reference sequence). V lost 4 bases to trimming and J lost 6 bases, with 12 bases between them. The CDR3 covers 12 residues. The CDR3 DNA sequence: TGTGCCTGGATGGGGGGTATCGATGGCTACACCTTC. Residues: CAWMGGIDGYTF.

The chain links TRBV29-1 to TRBJ1-1; D perhaps matches TRBD1 (6 bases). Trimming pared 7 bases from V and 5 bases from J, leaving 17 bases between. CDR3 length equals 13 residues. Germline V gene data show CDR1 as SQVTM and CDR2 as ANQGSEA. CDR3 sequence (DNA): TGCAGCGCCCATCACAGGGATAGAACTGAAGCTTTCTTT. Translation gives CSAHHRDRTEAFF. Based on the CDR3 plus reference TRBV29-1 and TRBJ1-1, the full variable domain is SAVISQKPSRDICQRGTSLTIQCQVDSQVTMMFWYRQQPGQSLTLIATANQGSEATYESGFVIDKFPISRPNLTFSTLTVSNMSPEDSSIYLCSAHHRDRTEAFFGQGTRLTVV.

CDR3 residues: CASSSSGGGDEQYF. CDR3 in DNA: TGCGCCAGCAGCTCGTCTGGTGGCGGAGACGAGCAGTACTTC. The rearrangement uses TRBV5-1 and TRBJ2-7; D ambiguous. Trimming removed 3 bases at V and 5 bases at J, with 15 bases between. The CDR3 sequence is 14 residues long. Germline CDR1 SGHRS, CDR2 YFSETQ.

This chain links TRBV19 with TRBJ2-6; D possibly corresponds to TRBD1 (6 bases). The V gene's germline CDR1 is LNHDA and CDR2 SQIVND (reference sequence). Between the trimmed V and J ends, which lost 8 bases and 0 bases, there was a span of 11 bases. The CDR3 totals 15 residues. The DNA for the CDR3 is TGTGCCAGTCGGACAGTTAGCTCTGGGGCCAACGTCCTGACTTTC. Its translation is CASRTVSSGANVLTF.

The J gene is TRBJ2-7, the V gene TRBV6-5, with TRBD1 matching 12 bases. Germline assignment: CDR1 MNHEY and CDR2 SVGAGI. This CDR3 is 16 amino acids long. V gave up 2 bases and J gave up 7 bases; unmatched junction bases: 9. The CDR3 coding sequence is TGTGCCAGCAGTTACGGTCGTGGGACAGGGGGCAATGAGCAGTACTTC. Translating gives CASSYGRGTGGNEQYF.

V and J are TRBV24-1 and TRBJ2-1; 9 bases fit TRBD2. The ends lost 2 bases at V and 8 bases at J; junction bases unmatched: 6. The CDR3 has 15 residues. In germline, CDR1 is KGHDR, CDR2 SFDVKD. CDR3 residues: CATSDSTSGRHEQFF. The CDR3 coding sequence is TGTGCCACCAGTGATTCGACTAGCGGACGTCATGAGCAGTTCTTC.

The chain has TRBV5-5 and TRBJ2-5, with 9 nucleotides matching TRBD2. Germline trimming cut 4 bases from V and 2 bases from J; bases unmatched to any gene: 6. CDR1 is SGHKS and CDR2 is YYEKEE in the germline V gene (reference sequence). This CDR3 spans 15 amino acids. The CDR3 region has the DNA TGTGCCAGCAGCGGCGGGACTAGCAGACAAGAGACCCAGTACTTC. Protein sequence: CASSGGTSRQETQYF.

The CDR3 sequence is CASTLSGGKRGNEQFF. As DNA, the CDR3 is TGTGCCAGCACCCTATCAGGCGGGAAAAGGGGCAATGAGCAGTTCTTC. This chain joins TRBV28 and TRBJ2-1, with D tentatively TRBD2 (6 bases). V lost 7 bases and J lost 6, with 22 bases in between. This CDR3 is built from 16 residues. The germline V gene has CDR1 MDHEN and CDR2 SYDVKM.